Listed here are 28 T cell receptor beta chains from one sample, sequenced in a study of blood T cell repertoires in COVID-19. The method was immunoSEQ multiplex PCR; TCRdb's version includes in-frame clones alone and lacks a portion of them. The sample yields 200,000 to 300,000 clones, approximately 86% seen once. The sample comprised peripheral blood. These TCRs come from a woman aged 25 to 39 with acute or convalescent COVID-19.

V gene TRBV7-9 combines with J gene TRBJ2-2; 10 positions match TRBD1. V lost 6 bases, J lost 6 bases, and 7 bases stayed unmatched. The germline V gene encodes CDR1 SEHNR and CDR2 FQNEAQ (reference sequence). The CDR3 has 15 residues. The CDR3 DNA sequence: TGTGCCAGCAGTGGACAGGGGGGAAAATCCGGGGAGCTGTTTTTT. Its protein is CASSGQGGKSGELFF.

The rearrangement uses TRBV6-5 and TRBJ2-1, with D possibly matching TRBD2 (6 bases). V was clipped by 3 bases and J by 4 bases, with 16 bases between them. Germline V gene lookup returns CDR1 MNHEY and CDR2 SVGAGI. This CDR3 is built from 16 residues. CDR3 in DNA: TGTGCCAGCAGTTATTTGGCGGGAAAGGGGTACAATGAGCAGTTCTTC. This sequence encodes CASSYLAGKGYNEQFF.

The rearrangement uses TRBV5-4 and TRBJ1-6; perhaps TRBD1 as D (6 bases). The CDR3 is 14 amino acids. Trimming removed 4 bases at V and 8 bases at J, with 13 bases between. Germline assignment: CDR1 SGHNT and CDR2 YYREEE (reference sequence). CDR3 nucleotides: TGTGCCAGCAGCCAAAGGGGGTGGGATTCACCCCTCCACTTT. Translation: CASSQRGWDSPLHF.

V is TRBV4-2 and J is TRBJ1-6; tentative D call: TRBD1 (5 bases). CDR3 length equals 17 residues. Trimming removed 1 base at V and 8 bases at J, with 18 bases between. Germline values: CDR1 LGHNA, CDR2 YNFKEQ. The CDR3 spells CASSQVPSGVDYSPLHF. The CDR3 bases are TGTGCCAGCAGCCAAGTCCCTTCGGGGGTAGATTATTCACCCCTCCACTTT.

The chain carries TRBV25-1 and TRBJ1-5; D possibly corresponds to TRBD1 (5 bases). This CDR3 region has 16 residues. Looked up from germline, CDR1 is MGHDK and CDR2 is SYGVNS. The V end was cut by 0 bases, the J end by 2 bases, with 11 bases between. The CDR3 coding sequence is TGTGCCAGCAGTGAATACGGGGGTCTGGGCAATCAGCCCCAGCATTTT. Protein product: CASSEYGGLGNQPQHF.

This rearrangement joins TRBV14 to TRBJ2-1, with D maybe TRBD2 (6 bases). Per the germline V gene, CDR1 is SGHDN and CDR2 is FVKESK. CDR3 length: 16 residues. The ends were cut back, 0 bases at V and 7 bases at J, with 16 bases in the middle. For the CDR3, the DNA is TGTGCCAGCAGCCAAGAATCGTGGCTAGCGAGGAATGAGCAGTTCTTC. As protein: CASSQESWLARNEQFF. Drawing the rest from reference TRBV14 and TRBJ2-1, the complete variable domain is EAGVTQFPSHSVIEKGQTVTLRCDPISGHDNLYWYRRVMGKEIKFLLHFVKESKQDESGMPNNRFLAERTGGTYSTLKVQPAELEDSGVYFCASSQESWLARNEQFFGPGTRLTVL.

This sequence joins TRBV3-1 (or the pseudogene TRBV3-2) and TRBJ1-6; maybe TRBD1 (5 bases). Deletions cut 5 bases from V and 10 bases from J, with 15 bases between. The CDR3 runs 14 residues. Per germline, CDR1 LGHDT and CDR2 YNNKEL (reference sequence). The CDR3 DNA reads TGTGCCAGCAGCTCCCCCATGCGGGGCTCACCCCTCCACTTT. It yields the protein CASSSPMRGSPLHF.

The chain carries TRBV4-2 and TRBJ2-5, with TRBD2 matching over 9 bases. Per the germline V gene, CDR1 is LGHNA and CDR2 is YNFKEQ. V lost 0 bases, J lost 5 bases, and 7 bases stayed unmatched. This CDR3 contains 16 residues. The CDR3 nucleotides read TGTGCCAGCAGCCAAGAAGTGGGACTAGCACGGGAGACCCAGTACTTC. It yields the protein CASSQEVGLARETQYF.

This rearrangement joins TRBV25-1 to TRBJ1-6; D is unresolved. Germline CDR1 is MGHDK and CDR2 is SYGVNS. V lost 5 bases to trimming and J lost 0 bases, with 14 bases between them. The CDR3 is 17 amino acids. The CDR3 DNA reads as TGTGCCAGCAGTCCATCTGCCGGGAGCTCCTATAATTCACCCCTCCACTTT. Its translation is CASSPSAGSSYNSPLHF.

This chain links TRBV6-5 with TRBJ2-7; 13 bases are shared with TRBD2. CDR1 and CDR2 from the germline V gene are MNHEY and SVGAGI. This CDR3 comprises 14 residues. Losses at the gene ends were 6 bases for V and 4 bases for J; bases not matched to a gene: 3. This CDR3 is CASSPGLAGYEQYF. CDR3 coding DNA: TGTGCCAGCAGCCCGGGACTAGCGGGATACGAGCAGTACTTC.

The chain recombines TRBV10-3 with TRBJ2-2; 10 bases are a match to TRBD2. Trimming removed 3 bases from V and 7 bases from J; junction bases left unmatched: 8. The length of the CDR3 is 16 residues. CDR1 and CDR2 from the germline V gene are ENHRY and SYGVKD. CDR3 amino acids: CAISESGLAPVGELFF. CDR3 bases: TGTGCCATCAGTGAATCGGGACTAGCGCCCGTCGGGGAGCTGTTTTTT.

The V call is TRBV27, the J call TRBJ2-7, with 8 bases that match TRBD1. The germline CDR1 and CDR2 sequences are MNHEY and SMNVEV (reference sequence). The CDR3 runs 17 residues. The junction had 11 bases not matched to a gene; V was cut back by 2 bases and J by 2 bases. CDR3 in amino acids: CASSLGPGGKIAYEQYF. CDR3 nucleotide sequence: TGTGCCAGCAGTTTAGGGCCAGGGGGCAAGATTGCCTACGAGCAGTACTTC.

V and J are TRBV21-1 and TRBJ2-1; the table calls TRBD2, which could not be checked here. TRBV21-1 is termed a pseudogene. The CDR3 length is 15 residues. CDR3 sequence: CASRADKGGDNEQFF. In DNA, the CDR3 is TGTGCCAGTAGGGCGGATAAGGGAGGGGACAATGAGCAGTTCTTC.

CDR3 DNA sequence: TGCGCCAGCAGCCAAAGGGGGGGAGGGACCTACGAGCAGTACTTC. It translates to CASSQRGGGTYEQYF. The chain joins TRBV4-1 to TRBJ2-7, with a possible D match to TRBD2 (7 bases). V lost 2 bases and J 2 bases, leaving 13 bases between the germline ends. Germline-derived CDR1 and CDR2 are MGHRA and YSYEKL. This CDR3 contains 15 residues.

The chain joins TRBV5-1 to TRBJ2-1; D remains ambiguous. There are 14 residues in the CDR3. CDR1 SGHRS and CDR2 YFSETQ come from the germline V gene. Trimming removed 2 bases from V and 5 bases from J, with 11 bases in between. The CDR3: CASSLLRLNNEQFF. CDR3 DNA: TGCGCCAGCAGCTTATTGCGTTTAAACAATGAGCAGTTCTTC.

This clone was picked up one time. The rearrangement links TRBV7-9 to TRBJ2-7; D not resolved. The ends were cut back, 11 bases at V and 3 bases at J, with 14 bases in the middle. The CDR3 runs 12 residues. Germline V CDR1 and CDR2: SEHNR, FQNEAQ (reference sequence). CDR3 sequence reads: CAGEAADYEQYF. As DNA, the CDR3 is TGTGCCGGCGAGGCTGCGGACTACGAGCAGTACTTC.

The chain is built from TRBV19 and TRBJ2-2; D gene unclear. Trimming pared 3 bases from V and 4 bases from J, leaving 9 bases between. Germline CDR1 reads LNHDA; CDR2 reads SQIVND (reference sequence). CDR3 length: 14 residues. CDR3 sequence: CASSIQATTGELFF. The CDR3 bases are TGTGCCAGTAGTATCCAGGCGACCACCGGGGAGCTGTTTTTT.

V gene TRBV3-1 (or the pseudogene TRBV3-2) combines with J gene TRBJ2-5, with D tentatively TRBD1 (5 bases). Trimming pared 4 bases from V and 5 bases from J, leaving 5 bases between. CDR1 and CDR2 from the germline V gene are LGHDT and YNNKEL (reference sequence). This CDR3 region has 11 residues. DNA of the CDR3: TGTGCCAGCAGCCCAGGGGAGACCCAGTACTTC. It encodes CASSPGETQYF.

The V and J genes are TRBV7-2 and TRBJ2-2; D possibly corresponds to TRBD1 (6 bases). Germline CDR1 SGHTA, CDR2 FQGNSA. The CDR3 has 18 amino acids. Trimming shortened V by 2 bases and J by 0 bases, and 16 bases separated the two germline ends. The DNA of the CDR3 is TGTGCCAGCAGCTTACTAGGGTCTGGGGGCGCGAACACCGGGGAGCTGTTTTTT. Encoded protein: CASSLLGSGGANTGELFF.

The chain has TRBV28 and TRBJ2-2; D gene uncertain. CDR1 and CDR2 (germline): MDHEN, SYDVKM. The CDR3 length is 9 residues. Deletions cut 8 bases from V and 9 bases from J, with 4 bases between. The CDR3 DNA reads as TGTGCCAGCGGCTGGGAGCTGTTTTTT. Residues: CASGWELFF.

The chain links TRBV9 to TRBJ2-7, with D maybe TRBD2 (6 bases). V lost 4 bases to trimming and J lost 2 bases, with 10 bases between them. Germline-derived CDR1 and CDR2 are SGDLS and YYNGEE. The CDR3 runs 13 residues. Here the CDR3 DNA reads TGTGCCAGCAGCTGGGGGGACGCCTACGAGCAGTACTTC. As protein: CASSWGDAYEQYF.

This clone was detected once. This chain joins TRBV24-1 and TRBJ2-1; perhaps TRBD2 as D (5 bases). Trimming removed 1 base from V and 4 bases from J, with 10 bases in between. Germline assignment: CDR1 KGHDR and CDR2 SFDVKD. This CDR3 region has 15 residues. The CDR3, as DNA: TGTGCCACCAGTGATTTAGCGGAGACATACAATGAGCAGTTCTTC. This codes for CATSDLAETYNEQFF.

The genes are TRBV24-1 and TRBJ2-7, with a weak D call TRBD1 (5 bases). CDR1 and CDR2 from the germline V gene are KGHDR and SFDVKD. Trimming removed 3 bases at V and 5 bases at J, with 13 bases between. The CDR3 runs to 14 residues. This CDR3 reads CATSDISGLDEQYF. Written as DNA, the CDR3 is TGTGCCACCAGTGATATCTCAGGGCTAGACGAGCAGTACTTC.

The chain uses TRBV7-8 and TRBJ2-3; a possible D gene is TRBD1 (7 bases). Per germline, CDR1 SGHVS and CDR2 FQNEAQ. The CDR3 runs 19 residues. Trimming pared 5 bases from V and 6 bases from J, leaving 30 bases between. The CDR3 region is CASSPQGVRPSGPGDTQYF. Written as DNA, the CDR3 is TGTGCCAGCAGCCCGCAGGGGGTTCGCCCAAGCGGGCCAGGGGATACGCAGTATTTT.

CDR3 amino acids: CASTNAGRVKETQYF. CDR3 DNA sequence: TGTGCCAGCACCAACGCCGGGCGGGTAAAAGAGACCCAGTACTTC. V is TRBV5-4 and J is TRBJ2-5, with D possibly matching TRBD2 (5 bases). Germline V gives CDR1 SGHNT, CDR2 YYREEE (reference sequence). Trimming left V 6 bases short and J 3 bases short, with 18 bases between. This CDR3 is 15 amino acids long.

This clone appeared a few times. J is TRBJ1-1 and V is TRBV5-1; unclear D gene. CDR3 length equals 14 residues. Germline lookup yields CDR1 SGHRS and CDR2 YFSETQ. Trimming shortened V by 1 base and J by 4 bases, and 11 bases separated the two germline ends. The CDR3: CASSLSFGSTEAFF. DNA for the CDR3: TGCGCCAGCAGCTTGTCTTTCGGGTCCACTGAAGCTTTCTTT.

This chain joins TRBV27 and TRBJ2-5, with 7 bases matching TRBD2. The germline CDR1 and CDR2 sequences are MNHEY and SMNVEV (reference sequence). The CDR3 is 14 amino acids. The trim removed 3 bases at V and 4 bases at J, leaving 5 bases unmatched. CDR3 bases: TGTGCCAGCAGTTTTCGGACTAGGGTAGAGACCCAGTACTTC. Amino acids: CASSFRTRVETQYF.

The chain combines TRBV30 with TRBJ1-5, with a tentative D call TRBD1 (6 bases). Trimming left V 2 bases short and J 4 bases short, with 9 bases between. In germline, CDR1 is GTSNPN, CDR2 SVGIG (reference sequence). The CDR3 is made up of 13 amino acids. The CDR3 protein is CAWSRQGNQPQHF. The CDR3 coding sequence is TGTGCCTGGAGTCGCCAGGGGAATCAGCCCCAGCATTTT.